The 27 T cell receptor beta chains listed next were all sequenced from one sample in a study of CD4+ T cells in melanoma. The data were produced by immunoSEQ multiplex PCR, yet TCRdb's version contains in-frame clones alone and is incomplete. In the table there are over 100,000 clones, around 92% of which are singletons. The specimen was peripheral blood. These receptors were obtained from a human donor with melanoma.

The chain has TRBV19 and TRBJ1-1; 7 bases fit TRBD1. CDR1 is LNHDA, CDR2 SQIVND, per germline (reference sequence). Germline trimming cut 5 bases from V and 6 bases from J; bases unmatched to any gene: 12. The CDR3 is 15 residues long. This chain's CDR3 is CASSLDREDISEAFF. CDR3 sequence (DNA): TGTGCCAGTAGTCTCGACAGGGAAGATATCTCTGAAGCTTTCTTT.

This chain joins TRBV6-5 and TRBJ1-6, with TRBD1 matching over 7 bases. The CDR3 has 15 amino acids. Germline CDR1 and CDR2: MNHEY and SVGAGI. V was clipped by 3 bases and J by 10 bases; unmatched bases: 9. The DNA for the CDR3 is TGTGCCAGCAGTTATAAGGGGGCTAGGGAATCACCCCTCCACTTT. This translates into CASSYKGARESPLHF.

This clone was seen just once. CDR3 bases: TGTGCCAGCAGTTTAAGCGGGAGGAACACCGGGGAGCTGTTTTTT. It encodes CASSLSGRNTGELFF. The chain is built from TRBV28 and TRBJ2-2; 8 positions agree with TRBD2. Germline values: CDR1 MDHEN, CDR2 SYDVKM. The CDR3 is 15 amino acids. Unmatched junction bases numbered 0, after V lost 2 bases and J lost 1 base.

The rearrangement joins TRBV28 to TRBJ2-3; TRBD1 matches 7 bases. V gave up 6 bases and J gave up 3 bases; unmatched junction bases: 9. Germline CDR1 is MDHEN and CDR2 is SYDVKM. The CDR3 runs to 15 residues. The CDR3 loop is CASSMHRGRTDTQYF. The DNA for the CDR3 is TGTGCCAGCAGCATGCACAGGGGAAGGACAGATACGCAGTATTTT.

The V call is TRBV7-8, the J call TRBJ1-2; D is ambiguous. Trimming took off 2 bases at V and 4 bases at J, with 8 bases between the two ends. Germline V CDR1 and CDR2: SGHVS, FQNEAQ. The length of the CDR3 is 13 residues. CDR3 sequence reads: CASSLNEVYGYTF. The CDR3 coding sequence is TGTGCCAGCAGCTTAAACGAGGTCTATGGCTACACCTTC.

This clone was picked up one time. CDR3 sequence (DNA): TGCGCCAGCAGCCAAGAGGGGGAAGGCACCATATATTTT. It encodes CASSQEGEGTIYF. V gene TRBV4-3 combines with J gene TRBJ1-3; a possible D gene is TRBD1 (5 bases). V lost 0 bases, J lost 9 bases, and 9 bases lay in between. This CDR3 region has 13 residues. Germline CDR1 LGHNA, CDR2 YSLEER.

The chain joins TRBV4-1 to TRBJ2-1, with D unresolved. Germline V gene data show CDR1 as MGHRA and CDR2 as YSYEKL. Trimming stripped 1 base from V and 2 bases from J, with 12 bases between. The CDR3 covers 16 residues. The CDR3 DNA reads TGCGCCAGCAGCCAAGTTGTCAGGATACCCTACAATGAGCAGTTCTTC. Translation: CASSQVVRIPYNEQFF.

The chain employs TRBV5-1 and TRBJ1-5; D unresolved. The CDR3 length is 15 residues. In germline, CDR1 is SGHRS, CDR2 YFSETQ. Trimming stripped 0 bases from V and 5 bases from J, with 12 bases between. DNA of the CDR3: TGCGCCAGCAGCTTGGGAGGTCGGAGGGATCAGCCCCAGCATTTT. Its protein is CASSLGGRRDQPQHF.

This clone has just a few counts. The CDR3 DNA is TGTGCCAGCAGCCACGCTCTGCGCAGGTACGAGCAGTACTTC. This encodes CASSHALRRYEQYF. The chain couples TRBV7-8 to TRBJ2-7, with D uncertain. There are 14 residues in the CDR3. The V end lost 5 bases, the J end lost 4 bases, and 15 bases lay between the germline ends. Germline V gene sequence: CDR1 SGHVS, CDR2 FQNEAQ.

The chain recombines TRBV5-1 with TRBJ2-5, with no clear D. CDR3 size: 15 residues. Germline V gives CDR1 SGHRS, CDR2 YFSETQ. Trimming stripped 4 bases from V and 7 bases from J, with 20 bases between. CDR3 DNA sequence: TGCGCCAGCAGCCATGACATTGGCGAAGATAGGACCCAGTACTTC. This translates into CASSHDIGEDRTQYF.

The chain carries TRBV5-1 and TRBJ2-7; 11 nucleotides match TRBD1. The CDR3 covers 17 residues. The V and J ends lost 3 bases and 0 bases, in that order; junction bases with no gene match: 8. Germline CDR1 is SGHRS and CDR2 is YFSETQ. The CDR3 DNA sequence: TGCGCCAGCAGCTCCCGTACCGGGACAGGGGGCTCCTACGAGCAGTACTTC. Protein sequence: CASSSRTGTGGSYEQYF.

V gene TRBV7-2 combines with J gene TRBJ1-2, with 7 bases aligning to TRBD1. The CDR3 spans 14 residues. Per germline, CDR1 SGHTA and CDR2 FQGNSA. V was pared by 10 bases and J by 4 bases, with 12 bases of the junction left unmatched. For the CDR3, the DNA is TGTGCCATTGGGATAAGGGACAGCAGCTATGGCTACACCTTC. Protein sequence: CAIGIRDSSYGYTF.

V gene TRBV7-8 combines with J gene TRBJ2-2; D possibly uses TRBD1 or TRBD2 (6 bases each). V lost 2 bases and J 4 bases, leaving 17 bases between the germline ends. The length of the CDR3 is 17 residues. Germline V gene sequence: CDR1 SGHVS, CDR2 FQNEAQ. The CDR3 loop reads CASSLSPGAVGTGELFF. The CDR3 region has the DNA TGTGCCAGCAGCTTATCCCCGGGGGCGGTGGGCACCGGGGAGCTGTTTTTT.

V is TRBV14 and J is TRBJ2-3, with D maybe TRBD2 (6 bases). CDR1 and CDR2 (germline): SGHDN, FVKESK. Trimming stripped 0 bases from V and 4 bases from J, with 8 bases between. This CDR3 spans 14 amino acids. In DNA, the CDR3 is TGTGCCAGCAGCCAAGATACGGGGGCAGATACGCAGTATTTT. It yields the protein CASSQDTGADTQYF.

This sequence joins TRBV2 and TRBJ2-5; D may match TRBD1 or TRBD2 (5 bases each). The J call may be in error: the DNA end matches TRBJ2-7 better. The germline CDR1 and CDR2 sequences are SNHLY and FYNNEI. The CDR3 runs to 13 residues. The CDR3 here is CASNVRDLYEQYF. The DNA for the CDR3 is TGTGCCAGCAATGTACGGGACCTCTACGAGCAGTACTTC.

This chain joins TRBV28 and TRBJ2-7, with a weak D call TRBD2 (5 bases). The CDR3 is 13 amino acids. The germline V gene has CDR1 MDHEN and CDR2 SYDVKM. V was trimmed by 8 bases and J by 0 bases, leaving 11 bases between them. CDR3 coding DNA: TGTGCCAGCGTACGGGGTAGCTCCTACGAGCAGTACTTC. Its translation is CASVRGSSYEQYF.

This rearrangement joins TRBV29-1 to TRBJ2-1; 10 bases line up with TRBD2. The CDR3 length is 15 residues. Germline V gene lookup returns CDR1 SQVTM and CDR2 ANQGSEA. The CDR3 DNA reads as TGCAGTGGTACAACACTAGCGGGGAACTACAATGAGCAGTTCTTC. Translated: CSGTTLAGNYNEQFF.

The chain joins TRBV5-8 to TRBJ2-1; 13 nucleotides align to TRBD2. The CDR3 consists of 15 residues. V lost 4 bases, J lost 6 bases, and 4 bases stayed unmatched. CDR1 SGHTS and CDR2 YDEGEE come from the germline V gene. CDR3 protein: CASSRGLAGTNEQFF. For the CDR3, the DNA is TGTGCCAGCAGCCGGGGACTAGCGGGGACCAATGAGCAGTTCTTC.

The J gene is TRBJ1-1, the V gene TRBV20-1; no definite D call. The CDR3 totals 11 residues. Deletions cut 3 bases from V and 3 bases from J, with 5 bases between. Germline values: CDR1 DFQATT, CDR2 SNEGSKA (reference sequence). The chain's CDR3 is CSASGDTEAFF. CDR3 bases: TGCAGTGCTAGTGGGGACACTGAAGCTTTCTTT.

The rearrangement links TRBV27 to TRBJ2-5; D might be TRBD2 (7 bases). Trimming took 5 bases from V and 0 from J, leaving 16 bases between them. CDR3 size: 16 residues. The germline V gene has CDR1 MNHEY and CDR2 SMNVEV (reference sequence). The CDR3 reads CASSPGVGGYQETQYF. The CDR3 nucleotides read TGTGCCAGCAGTCCAGGGGTGGGGGGGTACCAAGAGACCCAGTACTTC.

In regard to this clone: Other DNA sequences in this sample translate to the same CDR3. The rearrangement uses TRBV9 and TRBJ1-6; TRBD1 might be the D (5 bases). The CDR3 totals 14 residues. With 3 bases removed from V and 7 bases from J, the gap between germline ends came to 11 bases. Germline CDR1 is SGDLS and CDR2 is YYNGEE. This CDR3 reads CASSDRGPNSPLHF. CDR3 DNA sequence: TGTGCCAGCAGCGACCGGGGCCCGAATTCACCCCTCCACTTT.

The chain joins TRBV10-3 to TRBJ2-7; 14 bases align to TRBD2. V shed 10 bases and J 4 bases; nucleotides not matched to a gene: 9. This CDR3 comprises 15 residues. CDR1 and CDR2 (germline): ENHRY, SYGVKD. The CDR3 spells CATQTSGGAWYEQYF. The CDR3 DNA reads as TGTGCCACCCAGACTAGCGGGGGGGCGTGGTACGAGCAGTACTTC.

V and J are TRBV9 and TRBJ2-1, with TRBD1 matching over 7 bases. V gave up 0 bases and J gave up 9 bases; unmatched junction bases: 12. The length of the CDR3 is 16 residues. CDR1 and CDR2 (germline): SGDLS, YYNGEE. The CDR3: CASSVAPGQPEPEQFF. The CDR3 DNA is TGTGCCAGCAGCGTAGCCCCGGGACAGCCAGAACCTGAGCAGTTCTTC.

The CDR3 bases are TGTGCCAGCAGCGCACGACAGGGTTTGGACGAGCAGTACTTC. This encodes CASSARQGLDEQYF. The V and J genes are TRBV11-3 and TRBJ2-7, with 7 bases identical to TRBD1. Germline CDR1 and CDR2: SGHNT and YENEEA. The V segment lost 5 bases and the J segment 5 bases; nucleotides outside the gene matches: 9. The CDR3 consists of 14 residues.

DNA for the CDR3: TGTGCCAGCAGCCCCCGAGTGGATAGGGCCTCTAACTATGGCTACACCTTC. This sequence encodes CASSPRVDRASNYGYTF. V and J are TRBV21-1 and TRBJ1-2. TRBV21-1 is assigned pseudogene status. The CDR3 spans 17 residues.

This clone was observed a few times. The CDR3 region is CASRGTGSVYTEAFF. CDR3 in DNA: TGTGCCAGCAGAGGAACAGGGAGCGTATACACTGAAGCTTTCTTT. The chain couples TRBV2 to TRBJ1-1, with a possible D match to TRBD1 (6 bases). From germline, CDR1 is SNHLY and CDR2 FYNNEI. The CDR3 is 15 amino acids. V was pared by 6 bases and J by 3 bases, with 17 bases between.

The chain combines TRBV7-3 with TRBJ2-5, with a tentative D call TRBD2 (6 bases). Deletions cut 3 bases from V and 3 bases from J, with 11 bases between. The CDR3 is 14 amino acids. Germline CDR1 reads SGHTA; CDR2 reads FQGTGA. CDR3 loop: CASSFSGHKETQYF. CDR3 coding DNA: TGTGCCAGCAGCTTTAGCGGCCATAAAGAGACCCAGTACTTC.